The TCR beta chain under discussion was sequenced for a study of T cell responses to AZD1222 COVID-19 vaccine. Regarding the study as a whole: Among spike-specific TCRs, nearly half reportedly target unmutated variant regions.

Combined were second doses at about 4 or about 12 weeks. As concerns this clone: No antigen is known for it.

CDR1 and CDR2 from the germline V gene are SGHRS and YFSETQ. The CDR3 totals 12 residues. V gave up 5 bases and J gave up 6 bases, with 8 bases separating them. TCRdb's table, derived via immunoSEQ multiplex PCR, lists solely in-frame clones and lacks some. The sample holds 150,000 to 200,000 clones, 90% to 95% seen once. Sequences were derived from peripheral blood, sampled 28 days after the second AZD1222 dose. This TCR derives from an adult who received the AZD1222 COVID-19 vaccine. The J gene is TRBJ1-4, the V gene TRBV5-1, with D hard to call. For the CDR3, the DNA is TGCGCCAGCAGTTCTGTGGATGAAAAACTGTTTTTT. Its protein product is CASSSVDEKLFF. The full variable domain, in which reference TRBV5-1 and TRBJ1-4 provide the parts outside the CDR3, is KAGVTQTPRYLIKTRGQQVTLSCSPISGHRSVSWYQQTPGQGLQFLFEYFSETQRNKGNFPGRFSGRQFSNSRSEMNVSTLELGDSALYLCASSSVDEKLFFGSGTQLSVL.